This TCR beta chain came from a study of blood T cell repertoires in COVID-19. CDR1 and CDR2 from the germline V gene are MNHNS and SASEGT. Trimming cost V 3 bases and J 8 bases, with 13 bases left between them. CDR3 length: 13 amino acids. Generated by immunoSEQ multiplex PCR, the TCRdb table keeps only in-frame clones and is missing some. The data hold roughly 140,000 clones, with approximately 85% observed a single time. This clonotype was obtained from a man in his forties or fifties with acute or convalescent COVID-19. The V gene is TRBV6-1, the J gene TRBJ1-1, with D maybe TRBD1 (5 bases). The sequenced material came from peripheral blood. The DNA for the CDR3 is TGTGCCAGCAGTGAGCGGAGACAGCACGAAGCTTTCTTT. Translated, it gives CASSERRQHEAFF.